The source of this T cell receptor beta chain is a study of T cells in Graves' hyperthyroidism and ophthalmopathy. Amplification yielded TCR beta CDR3 regions, with RNA transcripts as the source. First-round RT-PCR targeting the TCR CDR3 was performed with the HTBI primer set. TCRdb called the multiplex PCR reads again in MiXCR, with one record for every CDR3 protein. The sample lists roughly 520,000 distinct CDR3 sequences, 24% occurring once. Inclusion characteristics of ophthalmopathy patients comprised a Clinical Activity Score of at least 3, a NOSPECS grade of at least 4, and duration under 3 months. The diagnostic basis comprised clinical symptoms, serum thyroxine and TRAb, thyroid ultrasound and orbital computed tomography. This clonotype has at least ten counts. What was sequenced was blood. This receptor was obtained from a woman aged 25 to 45 with Graves' ophthalmopathy.

The CDR3 region is CASSFGRIQSYEQYF. As DNA, the CDR3 is TGTGCCAGCAGCTTTGGCAGGATTCAATCCTACGAGCAGTACTTC. The chain is built from TRBV7-2 and TRBJ2-7; the D is unclear. The CDR3 has 15 amino acids. Germline assignment: CDR1 SGHTA and CDR2 FQGNSA. V was trimmed by 3 bases and J by 1 base, leaving 13 bases between them.